In this sample, the clone carrying this T cell receptor (beta chain) turned up once. What it recognizes is unknown. The CDR3 is made up of 13 amino acids. V lost 6 bases, J lost 1 base, and 10 bases lay in between. Germline V gene lookup returns CDR1 MNHNS and CDR2 SASEGT. This sample is part of a study of T cells in Graves' hyperthyroidism and ophthalmopathy. Study-level results: Ophthalmopathy was identified by the model a median 6.5 months ahead of onset.

Template material for amplifying TCR beta CDR3 regions consisted of RNA transcripts. The HTBI set primed first-round TCR CDR3 RT-PCR. TCRdb reanalysed the multiplex PCR reads using MiXCR and keeps one entry per CDR3 protein. The table shows fewer than 250,000 distinct CDR3 sequences, with approximately 25% occurring only once. From more than 9.5 ml of fresh peripheral blood, PBMCs were isolated. The TCR was taken from a woman aged 40-49 years with Graves' ophthalmopathy. The sequencing input was blood. J is TRBJ2-7 and V is TRBV6-1; a weak D match, TRBD2 (5 bases). The CDR3 reads CASSGISSYEQYF. DNA of the CDR3: TGTGCCAGCAGCGGGATCTCGTCCTACGAGCAGTACTTC.